This T cell receptor beta chain is drawn from a study of blood T cell repertoires in COVID-19. Study summary: PBMCs, B-cell-depleted T cells, or T cells provided the cDNA or gDNA that made up the material.

Germline V gene lookup returns CDR1 WNHNN and CDR2 SYGVQD (reference sequence). This CDR3 contains 13 residues. V lost 0 bases and J lost 4, with 5 bases in between. Original handling: Amplified reference gene primers provided the basis for estimating nucleated cell counts. Generated by immunoSEQ multiplex PCR, the TCRdb table keeps only in-frame clones and is missing some. That table supplies the V and J calls and clone size; D and trimming were determined from the DNA. The table lists around 100,000 clones, roughly 88% of them singletons. This TCR derives from a human donor in a cohort sampled during active COVID-19. This chain connects TRBV10-1 to TRBJ2-3; D is undetermined. The sequencing sample was made of peripheral blood. CDR3 amino acids: CASSESPADTQYF. The CDR3 DNA reads as TGCGCCAGCAGTGAGTCGCCAGCAGATACGCAGTATTTT.